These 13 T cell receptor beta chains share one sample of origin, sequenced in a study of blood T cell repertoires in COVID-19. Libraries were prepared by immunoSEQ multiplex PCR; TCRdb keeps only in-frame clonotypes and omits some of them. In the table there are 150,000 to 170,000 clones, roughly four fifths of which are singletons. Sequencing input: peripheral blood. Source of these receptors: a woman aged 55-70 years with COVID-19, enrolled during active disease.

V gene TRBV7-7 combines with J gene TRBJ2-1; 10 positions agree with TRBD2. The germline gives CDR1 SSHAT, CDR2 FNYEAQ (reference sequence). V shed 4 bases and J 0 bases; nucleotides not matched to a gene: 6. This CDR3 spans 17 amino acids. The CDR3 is CASSSSSGGSSYNEQFF. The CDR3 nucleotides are TGTGCCAGCAGCTCCTCTAGCGGGGGCTCCTCCTACAATGAGCAGTTCTTC.

The CDR3 reads CASSLEGGGYTF. The CDR3 DNA is TGTGCCAGCAGCTTAGAAGGGGGAGGCTACACCTTC. The V and J genes are TRBV11-2 and TRBJ1-2; D perhaps matches TRBD1 (6 bases). The V and J ends lost 0 bases and 8 bases respectively, with 7 bases between them. CDR1 is SGHAT, CDR2 FQNNGV, per germline. The CDR3 runs 12 residues.

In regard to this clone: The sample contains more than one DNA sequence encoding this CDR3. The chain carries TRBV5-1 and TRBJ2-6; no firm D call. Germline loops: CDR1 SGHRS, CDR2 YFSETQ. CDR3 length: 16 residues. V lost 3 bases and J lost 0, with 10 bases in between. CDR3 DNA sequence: TGCGCCAGCAGCTCTACCACGGTCTCTGGGGCCAACGTCCTGACTTTC. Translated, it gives CASSSTTVSGANVLTF.

CDR3 bases: TGTGCCAGCAGCCAAGATAACGGCTATGGCTACACCTTC. Its translation: CASSQDNGYGYTF. V and J are TRBV3-1 (or the pseudogene TRBV3-2) and TRBJ1-2; D not certain. The germline CDR1 and CDR2 sequences are LGHDT and YNNKEL (reference sequence). With 0 bases removed from V and 4 bases from J, the gap between germline ends came to 6 bases. This CDR3 contains 13 residues.

Written as DNA, the CDR3 is TGTGCCATCCAGGAACTCTCTGGAAACACCATATATTTT. Its protein product is CAIQELSGNTIYF. The chain couples TRBV10-3 to TRBJ1-3; D is unclear. This CDR3 is built from 13 residues. Germline loops: CDR1 ENHRY, CDR2 SYGVKD. The V end was cut by 8 bases, the J end by 0 bases, with 8 bases between.

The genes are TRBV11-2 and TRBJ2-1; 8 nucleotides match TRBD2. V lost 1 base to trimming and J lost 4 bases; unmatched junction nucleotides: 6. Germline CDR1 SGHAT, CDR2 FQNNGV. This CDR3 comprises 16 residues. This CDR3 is CASSLAPGGLYNEQFF. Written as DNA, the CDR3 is TGTGCCAGCAGCTTAGCGCCGGGGGGGTTGTACAATGAGCAGTTCTTC.

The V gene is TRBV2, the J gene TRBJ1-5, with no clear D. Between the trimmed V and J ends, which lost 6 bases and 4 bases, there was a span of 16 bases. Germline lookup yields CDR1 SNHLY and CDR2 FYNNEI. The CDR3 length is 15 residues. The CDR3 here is CASRREGVLNQPQHF. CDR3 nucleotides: TGTGCCAGCAGGCGCGAGGGAGTACTAAATCAGCCCCAGCATTTT.

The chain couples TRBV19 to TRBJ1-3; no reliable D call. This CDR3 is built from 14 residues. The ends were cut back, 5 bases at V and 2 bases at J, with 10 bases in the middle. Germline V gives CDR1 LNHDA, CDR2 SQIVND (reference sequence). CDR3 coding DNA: TGTGCCAGTAGTGCCACACCGCCTGGAAACACCATATATTTT. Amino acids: CASSATPPGNTIYF.

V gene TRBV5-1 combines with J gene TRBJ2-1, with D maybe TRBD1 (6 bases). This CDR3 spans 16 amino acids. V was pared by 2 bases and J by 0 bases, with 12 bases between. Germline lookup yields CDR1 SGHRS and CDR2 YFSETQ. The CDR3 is CASSFEQGSSYNEQFF. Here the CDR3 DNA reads TGCGCCAGCAGCTTCGAACAGGGAAGCTCCTACAATGAGCAGTTCTTC.

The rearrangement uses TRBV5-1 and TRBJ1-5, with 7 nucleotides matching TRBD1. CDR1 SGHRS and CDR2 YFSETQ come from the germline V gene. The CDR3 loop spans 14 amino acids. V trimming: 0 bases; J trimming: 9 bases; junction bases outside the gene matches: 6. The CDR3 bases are TGCGCCAGCAGCTTGGAGGGGGCTACGAGGCCCCAGCATTTT. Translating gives CASSLEGATRPQHF.

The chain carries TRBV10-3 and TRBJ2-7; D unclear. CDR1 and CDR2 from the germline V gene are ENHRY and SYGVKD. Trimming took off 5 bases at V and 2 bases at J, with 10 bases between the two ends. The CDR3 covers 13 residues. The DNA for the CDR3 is TGTGCCATCAGTTCGTCAGTGACCTACGAGCAGTACTTC. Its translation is CAISSSVTYEQYF.

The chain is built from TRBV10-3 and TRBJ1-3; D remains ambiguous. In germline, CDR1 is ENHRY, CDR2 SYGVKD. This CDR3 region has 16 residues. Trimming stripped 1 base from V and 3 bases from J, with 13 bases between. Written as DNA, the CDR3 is TGTGCCATCAGTGAGTTCGGAGGGATCAGTGGAAACACCATATATTTT. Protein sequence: CAISEFGGISGNTIYF.

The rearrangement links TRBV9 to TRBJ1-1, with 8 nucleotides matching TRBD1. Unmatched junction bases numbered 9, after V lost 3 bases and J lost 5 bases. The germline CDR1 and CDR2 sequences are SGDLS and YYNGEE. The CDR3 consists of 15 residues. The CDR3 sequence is CASSAITGGITEAFF. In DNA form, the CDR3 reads TGTGCCAGCAGCGCAATTACAGGGGGAATTACTGAAGCTTTCTTT.